Presented here are 17 T cell receptor beta chains from one specimen sequenced in a study of cytomegalovirus exposure and HLA in healthy donors. PCR used 60 Vbeta primers and 13 Jbeta primers. Sequencing was performed with immunoSEQ multiplex PCR; in TCRdb, only in-frame clones are kept and a portion is missing. The sample shows about 89,000 clones, roughly three quarters of them seen only once. Sequenced input: PBMCs. These receptors all come from a man in his thirties or forties in good health and CMV-seronegative.

Regarding this clone: A read error may produce the germline difference seen at one junction end. The CDR3 sequence: CASSQDEKGYRCPF. CDR3 bases: TGCGCCAGCAGCCAAGATGAAAAAGGCTACAGGTGTCCCTTC. The gene calls are TRBV4-3 and TRBJ1-2; a weak D match, TRBD1 (5 bases). This CDR3 contains 14 residues. Per the germline V gene, CDR1 is LGHNA and CDR2 is YSLEER.

The V gene is TRBV30, the J gene TRBJ2-2; 12 bases are shared with TRBD1. The CDR3 spans 20 residues. Unmatched junction bases numbered 19, after V lost 4 bases and J lost 4 bases. From germline, CDR1 is GTSNPN and CDR2 SVGIG (reference sequence). CDR3 sequence (DNA): TGTGCCTGGAAGATTAGGGCCGGGACAGGGGGCAAATTGGGCACCGGGGAGCTGTTTTTT. It encodes CAWKIRAGTGGKLGTGELFF.

The chain employs TRBV19 and TRBJ1-5; D uncertain. Trimming took off 4 bases at V and 2 bases at J, with 12 bases between the two ends. The CDR3 contains 15 residues. In germline, CDR1 is LNHDA, CDR2 SQIVND (reference sequence). The chain's CDR3 is CASSRSGRGNQPQHF. The DNA of the CDR3 is TGTGCCAGTAGTAGGTCGGGAAGGGGCAATCAGCCCCAGCATTTT.

The rearrangement joins TRBV2 to TRBJ1-1; TRBD1 matches at 7 bases. CDR3 size: 14 residues. Germline V lookup: CDR1 SNHLY, CDR2 FYNNEI. The junction had 8 bases not matched to a gene; V was cut back by 5 bases and J by 5 bases. CDR3 coding DNA: TGTGCCAGCAGTCGGACAGGAACGTCGACTGAAGCTTTCTTT. Its translation is CASSRTGTSTEAFF. The full variable domain, its missing parts supplied by reference TRBV2 and TRBJ1-1, is EPEVTQTPSHQVTQMGQEVILRCVPISNHLYFYWYRQILGQKVEFLVSFYNNEISEKSEIFDDQFSVERPDGSNFTLKIRSTKLEDSAMYFCASSRTGTSTEAFFGQGTRLTVV.

V is TRBV2 and J is TRBJ2-3; no definite D call. The germline V and J ends were trimmed by 4 bases and 0 bases, with 5 bases remaining between them. Germline-derived CDR1 and CDR2 are SNHLY and FYNNEI. This CDR3 contains 13 residues. The CDR3 DNA follows: TGTGCCAGCAGTGGACTGAGCACAGATACGCAGTATTTT. This translates into CASSGLSTDTQYF.

The genes are TRBV5-6 and TRBJ1-2, with a weak D call TRBD1 (5 bases). The V gene lost 2 bases and the J gene lost 1 base, with 9 bases spanning the gap. CDR1 is SGHDT and CDR2 is YYEEEE in the germline V gene. CDR3 length: 14 residues. CDR3 protein: CASSLGQGNYGYTF. Here the CDR3 DNA reads TGTGCCAGCAGCTTAGGTCAGGGTAACTATGGCTACACCTTC.

The chain uses TRBV18 and TRBJ1-1; D call uncertain. Germline V lookup: CDR1 KGHSH, CDR2 LQKENI. CDR3 length equals 15 residues. The V and J ends lost 4 bases and 1 base respectively, with 13 bases between them. The CDR3 spells CASSRDFAQNTEAFF. DNA of the CDR3: TGTGCCAGCTCACGTGACTTTGCCCAGAACACTGAAGCTTTCTTT.

The chain employs TRBV2 and TRBJ2-3, with a possible D match to TRBD1 (6 bases). This CDR3 spans 15 amino acids. Trimming stripped 4 bases from V and 0 bases from J, with 11 bases between. The germline CDR1 and CDR2 sequences are SNHLY and FYNNEI. CDR3: CASSVQGTSTDTQYF. The CDR3 DNA is TGTGCCAGCAGTGTACAGGGAACTAGCACAGATACGCAGTATTTT.

V is TRBV5-6 and J is TRBJ1-1; TRBD1 agrees at 8 bases. This CDR3 is built from 16 residues. Germline V gene sequence: CDR1 SGHDT, CDR2 YYEEEE. V was clipped by 4 bases and J by 1 base; unmatched bases: 9. CDR3 in DNA: TGTGCCAGCAGCATAGGACAGGGTCTGACGAACACTGAAGCTTTCTTT. Its protein is CASSIGQGLTNTEAFF.

The chain combines TRBV7-9 with TRBJ1-1; D is perhaps TRBD1 (5 bases). The length of the CDR3 is 14 residues. The V end was cut by 2 bases, the J end by 5 bases, with 12 bases between. Germline V CDR1 and CDR2: SEHNR, FQNEAQ (reference sequence). This chain's CDR3 is CASSLLGGETEAFF. The CDR3 region has the DNA TGTGCCAGCAGCTTATTGGGGGGGGAAACTGAAGCTTTCTTT.

The chain links TRBV27 to TRBJ2-2; 7 positions match TRBD2. The CDR3 length is 14 residues. From germline, CDR1 is MNHEY and CDR2 SMNVEV (reference sequence). The V and J ends lost 2 bases and 6 bases, in that order; junction bases with no gene match: 3. The CDR3: CASSLLGRAGELFF. CDR3 sequence (DNA): TGTGCCAGCAGTTTACTAGGGAGGGCCGGGGAGCTGTTTTTT.

This clone was detected a few times. This chain connects TRBV4-3 to TRBJ2-2, with TRBD2 identical over 9 bases. The germline CDR1 and CDR2 sequences are LGHNA and YSLEER. The CDR3 runs to 19 residues. The ends lost 0 bases at V and 6 bases at J; junction bases unmatched: 14. The CDR3 DNA is TGCGCCAGCAGCCAAGAACCCTCTAGCGGGAAGAGGTTCCCCGGGGAGCTGTTTTTT. Its translation is CASSQEPSSGKRFPGELFF.

V and J are TRBV7-6 and TRBJ1-5; D remains ambiguous. The CDR3 covers 13 residues. CDR1 is SGHVS, CDR2 FNYEAQ, per germline. V lost 5 bases and J lost 0, with 5 bases in between. The CDR3, as DNA: TGTGCCAGCAGCCTCAGTAGCAATCAGCCCCAGCATTTT. Translated: CASSLSSNQPQHF.

This chain uses TRBV28 with TRBJ2-1, with 9 positions matching TRBD1. V shed 6 bases, J shed 3 bases, and the junction held 6 bases outside the gene matches. Per germline, CDR1 MDHEN and CDR2 SYDVKM. The CDR3 loop spans 15 amino acids. The CDR3 region is CASSQTGGFYNEQFF. CDR3 nucleotides: TGTGCCAGCAGCCAAACAGGGGGCTTCTACAATGAGCAGTTCTTC.

The chain carries TRBV28 and TRBJ2-4; 15 bases fit TRBD2. Germline-derived CDR1 and CDR2 are MDHEN and SYDVKM. CDR3 length: 16 residues. V dropped 5 bases and J dropped 6; count of bases not matched to a gene: 5. The CDR3 nucleotides read TGTGCCAGCAGTCCGAGGACTAGCGGGAGGGCAAACATTCAGTACTTC. Its protein is CASSPRTSGRANIQYF.

To note about this clone: The sample holds other DNA sequences that translate to the same CDR3. This rearrangement joins TRBV6-5 to TRBJ1-1; D ambiguous. CDR3 size: 14 residues. V lost 6 bases and J lost 6, with 17 bases in between. Per the germline V gene, CDR1 is MNHEY and CDR2 is SVGAGI. The CDR3 is CASRPTSPISEAFF. CDR3 DNA sequence: TGTGCCAGCAGGCCTACCTCCCCAATTTCTGAAGCTTTCTTT.

This sequence joins TRBV7-9 and TRBJ2-5; 13 bases align to TRBD2. The germline gives CDR1 SEHNR, CDR2 FQNEAQ (reference sequence). This CDR3 is 16 amino acids long. With V trimmed by 1 base and J by 10 bases, 9 bases remained unmatched. CDR3 bases: TGTGCCAGCAGCTTAGTACGGACTAGCGGGAGTTCGGGCCAGTACTTC. Protein: CASSLVRTSGSSGQYF.